This T cell receptor (beta chain) was retrieved from a study of blood T cell repertoires in COVID-19. The overall study: Samples representing acute and convalescent COVID-19 were sourced from the United States, Italy and Spain. In each case, the material was cDNA or gDNA derived from T cells, B-cell-depleted T cells, or PBMCs.

Germline V gene lookup returns CDR1 SGHNT and CDR2 YENEEA. V was clipped by 5 bases and J by 10 bases; unmatched bases: 3. This CDR3 has 12 residues. Original data processing: Reference gene primer amplification gave estimated nucleated cell counts. Measured with immunoSEQ multiplex PCR; TCRdb has only the in-frame clones, and not every one. That table supplies the V and J calls and clone size; D and trimming were determined from the DNA. The sample carries 9,700 or so clones, about 81% recorded once. The chain recombines TRBV11-3 with TRBJ1-1; 11 nucleotides align to TRBD1. This TCR came from a man aged 55-75 years with active COVID-19. Material: peripheral blood. The CDR3, as DNA: TGTGCCAGCAGCGGGGGACAGGGGGGAGCTTTCTTT. Translation: CASSGGQGGAFF.